Presented here are 5 T cell receptor beta chains from one specimen sequenced in a study of CD8 T cells in Susac syndrome. Reverse transcription of about 0.45 to 1 ug RNA was performed with random hexamers. TCRdb re-derived calls from the immunoSEQ multiplex PCR reads in MiXCR, one entry per CDR3 protein. The table has roughly 120,000 distinct CDR3 sequences, 85% to 95% seen once; the top ten hold 0.093%. Material for sequencing was CD4+ T cells from PBMCs. The receptors were gathered from a human donor with multiple sclerosis.

The chain combines TRBV5-1 with TRBJ2-5; D unresolved. The germline V and J ends were trimmed by 4 bases and 2 bases, with 12 bases remaining between them. This CDR3 has 14 amino acids. Germline loops: CDR1 SGHRS, CDR2 YFSETQ. In DNA form, the CDR3 reads TGCGCCAGCAGCCCGGGTTCCAGTCAAGAGACCCAGTACTTC. This sequence encodes CASSPGSSQETQYF.

The chain carries TRBV12-3 or TRBV12-4 and TRBJ1-1; the match to TRBD1 covers 11 bases. The CDR3 is 15 amino acids. V trimming: 4 bases; J trimming: 4 bases; junction bases outside the gene matches: 5. In DNA, the CDR3 is TGTGCCAGCAGTTCCGGACAGGGGGCTCGCACTGAAGCTTTCTTT. This codes for CASSSGQGARTEAFF.

This clonotype was picked up one time. The chain is built from TRBV29-1 and TRBJ1-2; TRBD1 is a possible D gene (5 bases). Germline V lookup: CDR1 SQVTM, CDR2 ANQGSEA. Trimming left V 8 bases short and J 5 bases short, with 12 bases between. The CDR3 has 11 residues. CDR3 sequence: CSFGEGYGYTF. The CDR3 coding sequence is TGCAGCTTTGGGGAGGGGTATGGCTACACCTTC.

This clonotype has more than one count but fewer than ten. The chain links TRBV29-1 to TRBJ2-1; TRBD2 matches 12 bases. Trimming cost V 7 bases and J 6 bases; bases outside gene matches: 4. The CDR3 spans 13 residues. Germline V gives CDR1 SQVTM, CDR2 ANQGSEA. This CDR3 reads CSGTSGGTNEQFF. The CDR3 DNA sequence: TGCAGCGGTACTAGCGGGGGGACCAATGAGCAGTTCTTC.

The V and J genes are TRBV20-1 and TRBJ2-5; a weak D match, TRBD2 (6 bases). Germline loops: CDR1 DFQATT, CDR2 SNEGSKA (reference sequence). The CDR3 consists of 13 residues. Trimming left V 2 bases short and J 3 bases short, with 10 bases between. The CDR3 region is CSARTTGEETQYF. DNA of the CDR3: TGCAGTGCTAGAACGACGGGGGAAGAGACCCAGTACTTC.